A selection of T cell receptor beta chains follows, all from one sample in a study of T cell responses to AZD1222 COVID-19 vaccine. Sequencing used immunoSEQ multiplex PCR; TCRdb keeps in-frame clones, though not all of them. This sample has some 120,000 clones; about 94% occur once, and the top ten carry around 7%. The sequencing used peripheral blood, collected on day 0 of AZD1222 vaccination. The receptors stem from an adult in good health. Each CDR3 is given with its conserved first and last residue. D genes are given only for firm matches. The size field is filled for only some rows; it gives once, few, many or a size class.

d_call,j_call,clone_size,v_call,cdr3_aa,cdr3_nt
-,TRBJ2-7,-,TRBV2,CARRDTSYEQYF,TGTGCCAGACGGGACACCTCCTACGAGCAGTACTTC
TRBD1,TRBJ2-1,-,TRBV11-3,CASSKGQGKKFF,TGTGCCAGCAGCAAAGGACAGGGGAAGAAGTTCTTC
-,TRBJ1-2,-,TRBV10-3,CAISVEWGSGYTF,TGTGCCATCAGTGTGGAATGGGGTAGTGGCTACACCTTC
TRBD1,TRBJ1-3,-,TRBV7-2,CASRDRVSGNTIYF,TGTGCCAGCAGAGACAGGGTCTCTGGAAACACCATATATTTT
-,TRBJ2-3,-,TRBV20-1,CSASLRVDTQYF,TGCAGTGCTAGTCTCAGGGTCGATACGCAGTATTTT
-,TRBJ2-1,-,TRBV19,CASKGGLTYNEQFF,TGTGCCAGTAAGGGAGGCCTGACTTACAATGAGCAGTTCTTC
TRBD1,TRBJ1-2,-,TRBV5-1,CASSSRDRANYGYTF,TGCGCCAGCAGCTCCCGGGACAGGGCAAACTATGGCTACACCTTC
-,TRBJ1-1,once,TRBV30,CAWSVRVNTEAFF,TGTGCCTGGAGTGTTAGGGTGAACACTGAAGCTTTCTTT
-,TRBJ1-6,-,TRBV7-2,CASSPRTAHGSPLHF,TGTGCCAGCAGCCCCCGGACAGCGCACGGTTCACCCCTCCACTTT
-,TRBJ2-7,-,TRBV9,CASSVGFSGSYEQYF,TGTGCCAGCAGCGTAGGGTTTAGCGGATCATACGAGCAGTACTTC
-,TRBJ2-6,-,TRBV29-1,CSAGQGSGANVLTF,TGCAGCGCTGGGCAGGGGTCTGGGGCCAACGTCCTGACTTTC
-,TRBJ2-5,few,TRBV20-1,CSARGRERHF,TGCAGTGCTAGAGGAAGGGAACGGCACTTC
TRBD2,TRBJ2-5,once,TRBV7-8,CASSLGGLAGVLETQYF,TGTGCCAGCAGCTTAGGGGGGCTAGCGGGAGTTTTAGAGACCCAGTACTTC
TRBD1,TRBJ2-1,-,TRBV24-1,CATSDYGQARSYNEQFF,TGTGCCACCAGTGATTACGGACAGGCGCGCTCCTACAATGAGCAGTTCTTC
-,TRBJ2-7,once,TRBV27,CASSLGPTYEQYF,TGTGCCAGCAGTTTAGGACCCACGTACGAGCAGTACTTC
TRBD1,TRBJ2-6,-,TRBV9,CASSSRDRASLSGANVLTF,TGTGCCAGCAGCTCGAGAGACAGGGCCAGCCTATCTGGGGCCAACGTCCTGACTTTC
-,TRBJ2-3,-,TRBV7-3,CASSLTGPSAQYF,TGTGCCAGCAGCTTAACGGGACCTAGTGCGCAGTATTTT
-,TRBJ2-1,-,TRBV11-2,CASSLWGLPNEQFF,TGTGCCAGCAGCTTATGGGGACTTCCCAATGAGCAGTTCTTC
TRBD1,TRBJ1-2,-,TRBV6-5,CASRGQGDTNYGYTF,TGTGCCAGCAGGGGACAGGGAGATACTAACTATGGCTACACCTTC
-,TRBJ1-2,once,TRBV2,CATRPQGTPSHGYTF,TGTGCCACCAGACCCCAAGGGACGCCCTCGCATGGCTACACCTTC
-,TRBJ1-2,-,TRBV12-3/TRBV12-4,CASSPLPNYGYTF,TGTGCCAGCAGCCCCCTTCCTAACTATGGCTACACCTTC
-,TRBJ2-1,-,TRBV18,CASSTQVSYNEQFF,TGTGCCAGCTCAACGCAGGTCTCCTACAATGAGCAGTTCTTC
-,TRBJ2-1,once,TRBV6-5,CASRGAGVVNEQFF,TGTGCCAGCAGGGGGGCAGGGGTAGTCAATGAGCAGTTCTTC
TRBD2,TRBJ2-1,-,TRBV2,CASTEGGLYNEQFF,TGTGCCAGCACCGAGGGAGGGCTCTACAATGAGCAGTTCTTC
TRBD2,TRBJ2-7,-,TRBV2,CASSISGRATYEQYF,TGTGCCAGCAGTATAAGCGGGAGGGCCACGTACGAGCAGTACTTC
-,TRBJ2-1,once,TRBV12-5,CASGTRPRNEQFF,TGTGCTAGTGGGACTAGACCAAGGAATGAGCAGTTCTTC
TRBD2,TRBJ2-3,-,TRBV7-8,CASSPLTSGRTDTQYF,TGTGCCAGCAGCCCGCTGACTAGCGGACGAACAGATACGCAGTATTTT
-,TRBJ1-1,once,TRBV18,CASSPLITHLGDTEAFF,TGTGCCAGCTCACCACTTATCACTCACCTAGGGGACACTGAAGCTTTCTTT
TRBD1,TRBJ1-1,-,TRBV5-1,CASRGTGGTEAFF,TGCGCCAGCAGGGGGACAGGGGGCACTGAAGCTTTCTTT
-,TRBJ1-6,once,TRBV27,CASSPPSGTRNSPLHF,TGTGCCAGCAGTCCGCCCTCCGGGACTCGAAATTCACCCCTCCACTTT
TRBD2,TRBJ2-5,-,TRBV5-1,CASGVAGGYQETQYF,TGCGCCAGCGGCGTGGCGGGGGGGTACCAAGAGACCCAGTACTTC
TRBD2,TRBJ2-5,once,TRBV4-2,CASSQEAGGQETQYF,TGTGCCAGCAGCCAAGAAGCGGGGGGGCAAGAGACCCAGTACTTC
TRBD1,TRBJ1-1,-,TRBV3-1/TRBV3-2,CASSQEGGRGTEAFF,TGTGCCAGCAGCCAAGAAGGGGGCCGGGGAACTGAAGCTTTCTTT
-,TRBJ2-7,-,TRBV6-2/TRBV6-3,CASSYSISRERGREQYF,TGTGCCAGCAGTTACTCGATCTCTCGGGAGAGGGGGCGCGAGCAGTACTTC
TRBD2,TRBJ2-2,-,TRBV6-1,CASSELADGELFF,TGTGCCAGCAGTGAACTAGCGGACGGGGAGCTGTTTTTT